A selection of T cell receptor beta chains follows, all from one sample in a study of T-cell memory formation after mild COVID-19. TCRdb re-called the 5' RACE reads with MiXCR, one entry per CDR3 protein. The sample lists some 180,000 distinct CDR3 sequences; roughly 13% were seen once. The sample comprised PBMCs or a T cell subset sorted from them (not recorded which). Receptor source: a man between 18 and 29 years old who had mild COVID-19 (a few samples of this study predate the infection). Cell type and time point are not known. The CDR3 runs from the conserved cysteine through the conserved F or W. D genes are given only for firm matches. Clone sizes are given selectively: once, few, many, or a class where the clone is expanded.

>TRBV7-7|NA|NA|TRBJ2-2
TGTGCCAGCAGCCTGTCAGAAGTAACCGGGGAGCTGTTTTTT
CASSLSEVTGELFF
>TRBV18|NA|NA|TRBJ1-5
TGTGCCAGCTCACCAAGGAATGGGGAGCCCCAGCATTTT
CASSPRNGEPQHF
>TRBV7-8|NA|NA|TRBJ1-3
TGTGCCAGCAGCTTATCGGGGGGCTCTGGAAACACCATATATTTT
CASSLSGGSGNTIYF
>TRBV9|NA|TRBD1|TRBJ2-5
TGTGCCAGCAGCGTAGGGGACAGGGCCCGTTGGGGGGAGACCCAGTACTTC
CASSVGDRARWGETQYF
>TRBV4-3|NA|NA|TRBJ2-7
TGCGCCAGCAGCCAAGACCTGGGGCCCTACGAGCAGTACTTC
CASSQDLGPYEQYF
>TRBV6-5|NA|NA|TRBJ1-2
TGTGCCAGCAGACGGGGGGGTGCTGGGGGCTACACCTTC
CASRRGGAGGYTF
>TRBV10-2|many|NA|TRBJ2-5
TGCGCCAGCAGTGAAGGGGTGGAGACCCAGTACTTC
CASSEGVETQYF
>TRBV7-2|NA|NA|TRBJ2-1
TGTGCCAGCAGCTTAGCGGGGGGGCCTAGATTCTTC
CASSLAGGPRFF
>TRBV20-1|NA|NA|TRBJ2-1
TGCAGTGCGAGAGGACAGCCCGGCACCTCTATCAATGAGCAGTTCTTC
CSARGQPGTSINEQFF
>TRBV24-1|few|NA|TRBJ2-5
TGTGCCACCAGTGACCCTCCCCAAGAGACCCAGTACTTC
CATSDPPQETQYF
>TRBV7-9|NA|NA|TRBJ2-5
TGTGCCAGCAGCCCGGACGGCGTCAGGGAGACCCAGTACTTC
CASSPDGVRETQYF
>TRBV29-1|few|NA|TRBJ2-2
TGCAGCGTTGGAGTTAGGGGTTATTCCGGGGAGCTGTTTTTT
CSVGVRGYSGELFF
>TRBV30|NA|NA|TRBJ2-2
TGTGCCTGGAAGGTCGTCAACACCGGGGAGCTGTTTTTT
CAWKVVNTGELFF
>TRBV6-6|few|TRBD1|TRBJ2-4
TGTGCCAGCAGTTACAGGACAGGGGCTTTAGCCAAAAACATTCAGTACTTC
CASSYRTGALAKNIQYF
>TRBV29-1|NA|NA|TRBJ2-3
TGCAGCGTTGGGTTCACAGATACGCAGTATTTT
CSVGFTDTQYF
>TRBV21-1|NA|NA|TRBJ2-5
TGTGCCGCCCGGGAGACCCAGTACTTC
CAARETQYF
>TRBV12-3/TRBV12-4|many|TRBD1|TRBJ2-7
TGTGCCAGCAGCTCGACAGGGTTCGAGCAGTACTTC
CASSSTGFEQYF
>TRBV3-1|few|TRBD1|TRBJ2-7
TGTGCCAGCAGGCTGAACAGGGGGCTCGGGGAGCAGTACTTC
CASRLNRGLGEQYF
>TRBV5-1|NA|TRBD2|TRBJ2-7
TGCGCCAGCAGCCTCGGTAGACTAGCGGGGGAAGAGCAGTACTTC
CASSLGRLAGEEQYF
>TRBV5-1|few|NA|TRBJ2-3
TGCGCCAGCAGCTTGGACCTTTCCGAGGGAGATACGCAGTATTTT
CASSLDLSEGDTQYF
>TRBV7-9|NA|NA|TRBJ2-5
TGTGCCAGCCATACGGAGACCCAGTACTTC
CASHTETQYF
>TRBV28|few|NA|TRBJ1-1
TGTGCCAGCACCCTTACTTCCGACATGGCGGCTTTCTTT
CASTLTSDMAAFF
>TRBV5-1|NA|NA|TRBJ2-1
TGCGCCAGCAGGGTGAGGGTAAGCTCCTACAATGAGCAGTTCTTC
CASRVRVSSYNEQFF
>TRBV5-5|NA|NA|TRBJ1-3
TGTGCCAGCAGCCCGGGGGGGCAGGCGCCCGGAAACACCATATATTTT
CASSPGGQAPGNTIYF
>TRBV6-1|NA|NA|TRBJ2-3
TGTGCCAGCAGTGAAGACAGGGGCACAGATACGCAGTATTTT
CASSEDRGTDTQYF
>TRBV20-1|NA|NA|TRBJ2-7
TGCAGTGCCAACGCGCGGGGATCCTACGAGCAGTACTTC
CSANARGSYEQYF
>TRBV28|NA|TRBD2|TRBJ2-1
TGTGCCAGCAGTCGGCGGGGGGGTTCCTACAATGAGCAGTTCTTC
CASSRRGGSYNEQFF
>TRBV6-2/TRBV6-3|few|NA|TRBJ2-2
TGTGCCAGCAGCAACCGGGACATATACACCGGGGAGCTGTTTTTT
CASSNRDIYTGELFF
>TRBV5-6|many|NA|TRBJ2-5
TGTGCCAGCAGCCCACTACGGGAGACCCAGTACTTC
CASSPLRETQYF
>TRBV5-1|NA|TRBD2|TRBJ2-5
TGCGCCAGCAGCGCTAGCGGGGGAAAACAAGAGACCCAGTACTTC
CASSASGGKQETQYF
>TRBV7-2|NA|NA|TRBJ1-1
TGTGCCAGCAGGAAAAGAGACAGTAACACTGAAGCTTTCTTT
CASRKRDSNTEAFF
>TRBV4-3|many|NA|TRBJ1-5
TGCGCCAGCAGCCAAGATAGGGCGCAGCCCCAGCATTTT
CASSQDRAQPQHF
>TRBV6-6|NA|NA|TRBJ2-5
TGTGCCAGCATGATCCAGGGGTCCCAAGAGACCCAGTACTTC
CASMIQGSQETQYF
>TRBV12-3/TRBV12-4|few|NA|TRBJ1-6
TGTGCCAGCAGCCGCAGCGAAAATTATTCACCCCTCCACTTT
CASSRSENYSPLHF
>TRBV5-6|few|NA|TRBJ2-5
TGTGCCAGCAGCCCGGTAGGGAGGGAGACCCAGTACTTC
CASSPVGRETQYF
>TRBV5-1|NA|NA|TRBJ2-2
TGCGCCAGCAGCTTGAGGGCCGACCCCGCAGGCACCGGGGAGCTGTTTTTT
CASSLRADPAGTGELFF
>TRBV6-6|NA|NA|TRBJ1-6
TGTGCCAGCAGTTACGCTGGCTCCTATAATTCACCCCTCCACTTT
CASSYAGSYNSPLHF
>TRBV7-2|few|NA|TRBJ2-3
TGTGCCAGCCGGGGGGCTAGCCCAGATACGCAGTATTTT
CASRGASPDTQYF
>TRBV6-5|NA|TRBD1|TRBJ2-7
TGTGCCAGCAGTTACCGGGACAGGGGGCTTTACGAGCAGTACTTC
CASSYRDRGLYEQYF
>TRBV14|few|NA|TRBJ1-6
TGTGCCAGCAGATACGGGCTGAATAATTCACCCCTCCACTTT
CASRYGLNNSPLHF
>TRBV20-1|NA|TRBD1|TRBJ1-6
TGCAGTGCAACCGGGACAGGCCGAGGGCCCCTCCACTTT
CSATGTGRGPLHF
>TRBV15|NA|TRBD1|TRBJ1-2
TGTGCCACCAGCAGACAAGGACAGGCGGATGGCTACACCTTC
CATSRQGQADGYTF
>TRBV5-5|NA|TRBD1|TRBJ1-5
TGTGCCAGCAGCATAACAGGGGATCGCAATCAGCCCCAGCATTTT
CASSITGDRNQPQHF
>TRBV6-2/TRBV6-3|NA|NA|TRBJ1-5
TGTGCCAGCAGTTACGGCACCAATCAGCCCCAGCATTTT
CASSYGTNQPQHF
>TRBV5-1|many|TRBD2|TRBJ2-3
TGCGCCAGCAGCTTGCAGCGGGGGCGCACAGATACGCAGTATTTT
CASSLQRGRTDTQYF
>TRBV5-1|NA|TRBD2|TRBJ2-1
TGCGCCAGCAGCATAGCGGGATTCTCCTACAATGAGCAGTTCTTC
CASSIAGFSYNEQFF
>TRBV18|once|NA|TRBJ1-1
TGTGCCAGCTCACCCGAACGTCAGGAGGCTTATTTCTTT
CASSPERQEAYFF
>TRBV4-1|NA|NA|TRBJ1-1
TGCGCCAGCAGCCAAGCCCGGGGCCTAGGAGCTTTCTTT
CASSQARGLGAFF
>TRBV9|few|TRBD2|TRBJ2-1
TGTGCCAGCAGCGCGTCGGGACAGGTGGCGACTAGCGGGGCCTACAATGAGCAGTTCTTC
CASSASGQVATSGAYNEQFF
>TRBV3-1|NA|NA|TRBJ1-2
TGTGCCAGCAGCCAAGGTAACTATGGCTACACCTTC
CASSQGNYGYTF
>TRBV27|NA|NA|TRBJ1-1
TGTGCCAGCAGTTTAACTTTTTCGAATATAAACACTGAAGCTTTCTTT
CASSLTFSNINTEAFF
>TRBV10-2|NA|TRBD1|TRBJ1-2
TGCGCCACTTCTCCGGGACAGGGAGGAGGCTACACCTTC
CATSPGQGGGYTF
>TRBV18|NA|NA|TRBJ1-1
TGTGCCAGCTCACCGGGGTCCGGCGACGGCACTGAAGCTTTCTTT
CASSPGSGDGTEAFF
>TRBV24-1|few|TRBD1|TRBJ2-2
TGTGCCACCAGTGTGGAGACAGGGGCAGCCGGGGAGCTGTTTTTT
CATSVETGAAGELFF
>TRBV7-8|NA|NA|TRBJ1-4
TGTGCCAGCACCCGGGACACCTCTAATGAAAAACTGTTTTTT
CASTRDTSNEKLFF
>TRBV12-3/TRBV12-4|NA|NA|TRBJ2-7
TGTGCCAGCAGTAGGGGATACTACGAGCAGTACTTC
CASSRGYYEQYF
>TRBV6-2/TRBV6-3|NA|NA|TRBJ2-3
TGTGCCAGCGCAAGAGGAGGGGCTACAGATACGCAGTATTTT
CASARGGATDTQYF
>TRBV4-2|NA|TRBD2|TRBJ2-2
TGTGCCAGCAGCCAAGATCTAGCGGGGGGGCCGGGGACCGGGGAGCTGTTTTTT
CASSQDLAGGPGTGELFF
>TRBV5-1|many|TRBD1|TRBJ2-6
TGCGCCAGCAGCTTGGAAGGACAGGGGGCGCGGTGGTCTGGGGCCAACGTCCTGACTTTC
CASSLEGQGARWSGANVLTF
>TRBV7-9|NA|NA|TRBJ1-6
TGTGCCAGCAGCTTGAGGGATTCACCCCTCCACTTT
CASSLRDSPLHF